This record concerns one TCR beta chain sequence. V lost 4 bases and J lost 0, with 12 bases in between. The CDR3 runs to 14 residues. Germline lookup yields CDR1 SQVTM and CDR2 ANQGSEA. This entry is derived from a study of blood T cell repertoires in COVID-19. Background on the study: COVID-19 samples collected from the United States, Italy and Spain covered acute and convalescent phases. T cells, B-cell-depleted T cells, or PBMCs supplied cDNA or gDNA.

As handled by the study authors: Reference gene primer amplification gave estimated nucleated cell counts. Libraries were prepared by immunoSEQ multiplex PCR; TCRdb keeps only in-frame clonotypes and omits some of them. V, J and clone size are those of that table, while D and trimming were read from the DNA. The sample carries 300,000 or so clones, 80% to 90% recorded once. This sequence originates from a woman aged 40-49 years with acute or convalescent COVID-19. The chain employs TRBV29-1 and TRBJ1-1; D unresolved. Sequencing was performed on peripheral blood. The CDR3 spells CSVGMAAMNTEAFF. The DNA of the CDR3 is TGCAGCGTTGGAATGGCGGCCATGAACACTGAAGCTTTCTTT. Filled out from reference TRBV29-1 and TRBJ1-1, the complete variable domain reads SAVISQKPSRDICQRGTSLTIQCQVDSQVTMMFWYRQQPGQSLTLIATANQGSEATYESGFVIDKFPISRPNLTFSTLTVSNMSPEDSSIYLCSVGMAAMNTEAFFGQGTRLTVV.